The present entry profiles one T cell receptor (beta chain) with its context. This sample was included in a study of blood T cell repertoires in COVID-19. Turning to the study itself: The origin of the acute and convalescent COVID-19 samples was the United States, Italy and Spain.

All enrollees were roughly 18 to 90 years old and from some 24 US areas. Germline lookup yields CDR1 MNHEY and CDR2 SVGAGI. This CDR3 comprises 14 residues. Losses at the gene ends were 6 bases for V and 1 base for J; bases not matched to a gene: 4. In the original processing: How many nucleated cells were present was estimated from reference gene primer amplification. Here immunoSEQ multiplex PCR was the method, and the copy in TCRdb shows in-frame clones only, minus some. The DNA gave D and trimming, while V, J and clone size come from that table. The sample lists roughly 300,000 clones; around 85% were seen once.

The material sequenced was PBMCs or T cells enriched from blood (not recorded which). This receptor was obtained from a woman between 40 and 55 years old with acute COVID-19. The chain carries TRBV6-5 and TRBJ1-1; 8 bases are a match to TRBD1. The CDR3 loop reads CASSTDRGNTEAFF. DNA of the CDR3: TGTGCCAGCAGCACAGACAGGGGGAACACTGAAGCTTTCTTT.